This T cell receptor (beta chain) was identified in a study of cytomegalovirus exposure and HLA in healthy donors. Notes on the study in general: When the data were analyzed later, several of the most significant clusters appeared to be linked to common viral pathogens. In vitro checks showed that a few CMV-associated chains really do target CMV antigens.

V was clipped by 5 bases and J by 10 bases, with 11 bases between them. CDR1 and CDR2 (germline): LNHDA, SQIVND (reference sequence). CDR3 length: 11 residues. PCR was performed using 60 Vbeta and 13 Jbeta primers. Clones were sequenced by immunoSEQ multiplex PCR, and TCRdb holds only the in-frame ones, with some missing. The repertoire has some 140,000 clones, about four fifths of them found once; the top ten carry 7.7%. Details on this clone: Its antigen is undetermined.

The sequenced sample consisted of PBMCs. The clonotype originates from a man aged 25 to 40 in good health and CMV-seropositive. The chain is built from TRBV19 and TRBJ1-1, with a weak D call TRBD1 (5 bases). Here the CDR3 reads CASSPGRRAFF. The CDR3 DNA is TGTGCCAGTAGTCCAGGGCGCCGAGCTTTCTTT.